The 23 T cell receptor beta chains given below trace back to one sample, sequenced in a study of shared clonotypes between healthy human individuals. TCRdb's table, derived via immunoSEQ multiplex PCR, lists solely in-frame clones and lacks some. The sample lists some 240,000 clones; over 50% were seen once. The sample consisted of memory CD4+ T cells sorted from blood. Specified subset: CD45RA-negative fraction. Receptor source: a man aged 25 to 40 in good health.

The chain links TRBV6-1 to TRBJ2-7; D remains ambiguous. Germline CDR1 reads MNHNS; CDR2 reads SASEGT. CDR3 length: 15 residues. V lost 3 bases, J lost 6 bases, and 18 bases lay in between. CDR3 nucleotides: TGTGCCAGCAGTGAGGGCGGTAAGGAATGGGCCGAGCAGTACTTC. This encodes CASSEGGKEWAEQYF.

V usage is TRBV28 and J usage is TRBJ1-5; 10 bases match TRBD1. The CDR3 extends over 15 amino acids. Trimming took 5 bases from V and 1 from J; bases not matched to a gene: 2. The V gene's germline CDR1 is MDHEN and CDR2 SYDVKM. CDR3 residues: CASSRTGGSNQPQHF. The CDR3 DNA is TGTGCCAGCAGTCGGACAGGGGGAAGCAATCAGCCCCAGCATTTT.

This clone was counted only a few times. The chain employs TRBV5-1 and TRBJ2-5, with TRBD2 matching 12 bases. The CDR3 has 17 residues. The junction had 7 bases not matched to a gene; V was cut back by 3 bases and J by 1 base. Germline V CDR1 and CDR2: SGHRS, YFSETQ. CDR3 amino acids: CASSSGLAGLIQETQYF. CDR3 nucleotides: TGCGCCAGCAGCTCCGGACTAGCGGGATTGATCCAAGAGACCCAGTACTTC.

The CDR3 here is CASGGDSRYGYTF. The DNA of the CDR3 is TGTGCCAGCGGCGGGGACAGTCGATATGGCTACACCTTC. This chain uses TRBV6-1 with TRBJ1-2; 7 bases agree with TRBD1. CDR3 size: 13 residues. V shed 8 bases, J shed 5 bases, and the junction held 8 bases outside the gene matches. Germline assignment: CDR1 MNHNS and CDR2 SASEGT.

V gene TRBV5-4 combines with J gene TRBJ2-3; 11 nucleotides agree with TRBD2. Per the germline V gene, CDR1 is SGHNT and CDR2 is YYREEE (reference sequence). This CDR3 comprises 16 residues. The J segment lost 4 bases and the V segment lost 4 bases, leaving 8 bases of the junction unmatched. The CDR3 DNA sequence: TGTGCCAGCAGCGAACAACTAGCGGGAGCCCCAGATACGCAGTATTTT. It yields the protein CASSEQLAGAPDTQYF.

This clone showed up just a few times. The CDR3 sequence: CASSLTGGGTYNEQFF. DNA of the CDR3: TGTGCCAGCAGCTTGACGGGTGGCGGGACCTACAATGAGCAGTTCTTC. V usage is TRBV11-2 and J usage is TRBJ2-1; tentative D call: TRBD2 (6 bases). The germline gives CDR1 SGHAT, CDR2 FQNNGV. This CDR3 region has 16 residues. Trimming left V 3 bases short and J 2 bases short, with 14 bases between.

The rearrangement uses TRBV5-1 and TRBJ1-5; 9 bases are a match to TRBD1. V shed 8 bases, J shed 6 bases, and the junction held 3 bases outside the gene matches. Germline V gene sequence: CDR1 SGHRS, CDR2 YFSETQ. The CDR3 is 12 residues long. The CDR3, as DNA: TGCGCCAGACAGGGGGCCGGTCAGCCCCAGCATTTT. It translates to CARQGAGQPQHF. Combining the CDR3 with reference TRBV5-1 and TRBJ1-5 gives the whole variable domain KAGVTQTPRYLIKTRGQQVTLSCSPISGHRSVSWYQQTPGQGLQFLFEYFSETQRNKGNFPGRFSGRQFSNSRSEMNVSTLELGDSALYLCARQGAGQPQHFGDGTRLSIL.

The chain links TRBV14 to TRBJ2-5; 9 nucleotides agree with TRBD1. The V gene's germline CDR1 is SGHDN and CDR2 FVKESK. Trimming took 3 bases from V and 5 from J; bases not matched to a gene: 10. CDR3 size: 16 residues. CDR3 region: CASSQDITGGGETQYF. CDR3 DNA sequence: TGTGCCAGCAGCCAGGATATAACAGGGGGCGGTGAGACCCAGTACTTC.

V and J are TRBV10-3 and TRBJ2-7; TRBD2 aligns across 8 bases. V lost 7 bases and J lost 6; bases outside the gene matches: 8. Germline CDR1 and CDR2: ENHRY and SYGVKD. The CDR3 totals 13 residues. CDR3 sequence (DNA): TGTGCCATCAATGGAGCGGGAGATGGCGAGCAGTACTTC. Amino acids: CAINGAGDGEQYF.

The chain combines TRBV7-9 with TRBJ2-2; unclear D gene. The CDR3 has 14 residues. Deletions cut 1 base from V and 1 base from J, with 4 bases between. The germline CDR1 and CDR2 sequences are SEHNR and FQNEAQ (reference sequence). The CDR3 loop is CASSLGRNTGELFF. Here the CDR3 DNA reads TGTGCCAGCAGCTTAGGAAGGAACACCGGGGAGCTGTTTTTT.

The chain has TRBV10-2 and TRBJ2-2; no reliable D call. Germline V CDR1 and CDR2: WSHSY, SAAADI. There are 14 residues in the CDR3. Deletions cut 5 bases from V and 5 bases from J, with 12 bases between. CDR3 sequence reads: CASSPRPGTGELFF. CDR3 nucleotide sequence: TGCGCCAGCAGTCCCCGACCTGGAACCGGGGAGCTGTTTTTT.

This clone was found once. V gene TRBV30 combines with J gene TRBJ2-1; D tentatively fits TRBD1 or TRBD2 (6 bases each). Germline CDR1 GTSNPN, CDR2 SVGIG (reference sequence). The CDR3 loop spans 14 amino acids. Deletions cut 4 bases from V and 3 bases from J, with 13 bases between. For the CDR3, the DNA is TGTGCCTGGACAGCCCGGGGGCTCTACAATGAGCAGTTCTTC. This gives the protein CAWTARGLYNEQFF.

This clone was recorded many times. The rearrangement uses TRBV7-9 and TRBJ2-7, with 10 bases aligning to TRBD2. CDR1 is SEHNR and CDR2 is FQNEAQ in the germline V gene (reference sequence). CDR3 size: 14 residues. V shed 5 bases, J shed 4 bases, and the junction held 5 bases outside the gene matches. In nucleotides, the CDR3 is TGTGCCAGCAGCCCTAGCGGGAGAAGGTACGAGCAGTACTTC. Translated: CASSPSGRRYEQYF.

The rearrangement uses TRBV6-1 and TRBJ1-5; no clear D. Germline V gives CDR1 MNHNS, CDR2 SASEGT. V lost 6 bases, J lost 3 bases, and 9 bases lay in between. The CDR3 covers 13 residues. The CDR3 nucleotides read TGTGCCAGCAGCGAACACTTCAATCAGCCCCAGCATTTT. Its translation: CASSEHFNQPQHF.

This chain uses TRBV6-1 with TRBJ2-3; perhaps TRBD2 as D (5 bases). V gave up 0 bases and J gave up 1 base, with 5 bases separating them. This CDR3 contains 14 residues. The germline V gene encodes CDR1 MNHNS and CDR2 SASEGT. The CDR3 loop is CASSEAGGTDTQYF. The CDR3 DNA follows: TGTGCCAGCAGTGAAGCGGGAGGCACAGATACGCAGTATTTT.

The sample holds many counts of this clone. The chain links TRBV11-3 to TRBJ2-1, with D maybe TRBD2 (5 bases). The CDR3 spans 17 residues. Trimming left V 5 bases short and J 5 bases short, with 22 bases between. Germline values: CDR1 SGHNT, CDR2 YENEEA. The CDR3 reads CASSRDLGRGYDNEQFF. The CDR3 DNA is TGTGCCAGCAGCCGAGACTTAGGCCGGGGTTACGACAATGAGCAGTTCTTC.

The chain combines TRBV11-2 with TRBJ1-2, with TRBD1 matching over 9 bases. The CDR3 is 15 residues long. J was trimmed by 6 bases and V by 4 bases; bases with no gene match: 9. Germline CDR1 SGHAT, CDR2 FQNNGV. The CDR3 loop reads CASSSFPQGAHGYTF. The CDR3 bases are TGTGCCAGCAGCTCCTTTCCACAGGGGGCTCATGGCTACACCTTC.

The V call is TRBV25-1, the J call TRBJ1-3; the D is unclear. The ends were cut back, 8 bases at V and 7 bases at J, with 12 bases in the middle. Per germline, CDR1 MGHDK and CDR2 SYGVNS. The CDR3 runs 12 residues. The CDR3 sequence is CASLSSGNTIYF. In nucleotides, the CDR3 is TGTGCCAGCCTCAGTAGTGGGAACACCATATATTTT.

This chain connects TRBV21-1 to TRBJ2-7; the table's D call, TRBD2, has no DNA check behind it. TRBV21-1 is a documented pseudogene. The CDR3 sequence is 15 residues long. CDR3 sequence: CASSKEYGGPYEQYF. The CDR3 nucleotides read TGTGCCAGCAGCAAAGAGTATGGCGGCCCCTACGAGCAGTACTTC.

The rearrangement links TRBV19 to TRBJ2-1; D may be TRBD2 (5 bases). V lost 4 bases to trimming and J lost 6 bases, with 16 bases between them. The germline V gene encodes CDR1 LNHDA and CDR2 SQIVND (reference sequence). This CDR3 is built from 15 residues. The CDR3 is CASSTRARLANEQFF. In DNA form, the CDR3 reads TGTGCCAGTAGTACCCGAGCGAGGCTAGCCAATGAGCAGTTCTTC.

CDR3 loop: CASSSSASSDEQFF. As DNA, the CDR3 is TGCGCCAGCAGCTCCTCCGCTAGCAGCGATGAGCAGTTCTTC. The chain uses TRBV5-1 and TRBJ2-1; D possibly corresponds to TRBD2 (5 bases). The CDR3 has 14 residues. The ends were cut back, 3 bases at V and 8 bases at J, with 15 bases in the middle. CDR1 and CDR2 from the germline V gene are SGHRS and YFSETQ.

The count of this clone is one. The chain links TRBV15 to TRBJ1-2, with TRBD1 as a possible D gene (6 bases). Per germline, CDR1 LNHNV and CDR2 YYDKDF (reference sequence). The CDR3 is 13 residues long. Deletions cut 9 bases from V and 2 bases from J, with 13 bases between. The CDR3 sequence: CATSQDRNYGYTF. CDR3 in DNA: TGTGCCACTTCCCAGGACAGAAACTATGGCTACACCTTC.

The V and J genes are TRBV5-1 and TRBJ1-2; unclear D gene. This CDR3 comprises 14 residues. Trimming pared 1 base from V and 3 bases from J, leaving 10 bases between. Germline CDR1 and CDR2: SGHRS and YFSETQ. Written as DNA, the CDR3 is TGCGCCAGCAGCTTGCCCGGGAGCCACTATGGCTACACCTTC. Translated, it gives CASSLPGSHYGYTF. Supplemented by reference TRBV5-1 and TRBJ1-2, the full variable domain reads KAGVTQTPRYLIKTRGQQVTLSCSPISGHRSVSWYQQTPGQGLQFLFEYFSETQRNKGNFPGRFSGRQFSNSRSEMNVSTLELGDSALYLCASSLPGSHYGYTFGSGTRLTVV.